The present entry profiles one T cell receptor (beta chain) with its context. This entry comes from a study of OX40 agonist ivuxolimab in advanced cancers. Sequencing used immunoSEQ multiplex PCR; TCRdb keeps in-frame clones, though not all of them. The table has about 96,000 clones, around 80% seen once; the top ten hold about 5.8%. CDR1 ENHRY and CDR2 SYGVKD come from the germline V gene. This CDR3 region has 16 residues. Losses at the gene ends were 1 base for V and 0 bases for J; bases not matched to a gene: 3. Source: CD4+ or CD8+ T cells sorted from blood, taken in a trial of the OX40 agonist ivuxolimab. The chain combines TRBV10-3 with TRBJ2-7, with 10 nucleotides matching TRBD2. This clonotype originated in an adult with an advanced solid tumor such as melanoma, head and neck, liver or kidney cancer. CDR3 DNA: TGTGCCATCAGTGAGTGGCTAGCGGGAGTCTCCTACGAGCAGTACTTC. It is translated as CAISEWLAGVSYEQYF.